The entry below gives a single T cell receptor (beta chain) sequence along with its context. Its antigen is not known. Unstimulated PBMCs were sorted into CD3+CD4+ and CD3+CD8+ populations. The sample is drawn from a study of T cell clones after liver transplantation. In the study overall: Graft-donor-reactive sequences were compared with third-party-reactive TCRbeta sequences from pre-transplant mixed lymphocyte reactions. Tolerance: complete withdrawal held at least one year, liver enzymes staying within twice normal.

Study results and limitations: Circulating graft-donor-reactive CD4 TCRbeta sequences fell significantly post-transplant in most of the 8 subjects.

Libraries were prepared by immunoSEQ multiplex PCR; TCRdb keeps only in-frame clonotypes and omits some of them. Among 55,000 or so clones listed, 71% were seen once. In germline, CDR1 is MGHDK, CDR2 SYGVNS. The CDR3 contains 13 residues. V lost 2 bases and J 1 base, leaving 4 bases between the germline ends. The origin of this receptor is a human donor who received a liver transplant. The rearrangement joins TRBV25-1 to TRBJ2-3, with unresolved D. The sequencing here drew on CD4+ T cells from blood, taken before liver transplant. CDR3 protein: CASSEQGTDTQYF. CDR3 in DNA: TGTGCCAGCAGTGAACAGGGCACAGATACGCAGTATTTT.